This T cell receptor (beta chain) is from a study of PD-L1 blockade in urothelial cancer. TCRdb's copy holds only in-frame clones and misses some; the assay was immunoSEQ multiplex PCR. Here the sample spans tens of thousands of clones, 79% being singletons. Time point indicated: pretreatment peripheral blood. All patients handed over anywhere from 1 to 8 samples, pretreatment and on-treatment. Germline-derived CDR1 and CDR2 are MDHEN and SYDVKM. Trimming pared 5 bases from V and 2 bases from J, leaving 12 bases between. CDR3 length: 15 residues. This receptor was obtained from a man between 70 and 80 years old with urothelial cancer. This chain uses TRBV28 with TRBJ2-2; tentative D call: TRBD2 (6 bases). The material was PBMCs, obtained around atezolizumab (anti-PD-L1) treatment. The CDR3 DNA reads as TGTGCCAGCAGTCCGGGGGAGATCAACACCGGGGAGCTGTTTTTT. Amino acids: CASSPGEINTGELFF.